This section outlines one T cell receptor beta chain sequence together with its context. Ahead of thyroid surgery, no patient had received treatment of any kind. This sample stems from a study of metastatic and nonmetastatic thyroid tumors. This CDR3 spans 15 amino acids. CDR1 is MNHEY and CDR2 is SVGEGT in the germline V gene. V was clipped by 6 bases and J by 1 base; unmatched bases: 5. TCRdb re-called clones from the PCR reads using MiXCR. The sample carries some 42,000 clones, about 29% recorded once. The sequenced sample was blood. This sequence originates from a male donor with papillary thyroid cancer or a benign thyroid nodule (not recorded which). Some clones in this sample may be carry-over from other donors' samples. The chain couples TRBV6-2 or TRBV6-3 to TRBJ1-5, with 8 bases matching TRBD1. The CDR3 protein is CASSLQGDSNQPQHF. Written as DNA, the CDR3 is TGTGCCAGCAGCCTACAGGGGGACAGCAATCAGCCCCAGCATTTT.